This T cell receptor beta chain was found in a study of T cells in Graves' hyperthyroidism and ophthalmopathy. This clonotype appeared many times. Using RNA transcripts as the source, TCR beta CDR3 regions were amplified. With the HTBI primer set, the TCR CDR3 went through a first round of RT-PCR. TCRdb analysed the multiplex PCR reads with MiXCR anew, one entry per CDR3 protein. The table lists some 350,000 distinct CDR3 sequences, 25% of them singletons. J was trimmed by 5 bases and V by 6 bases; bases with no gene match: 9. Per germline, CDR1 MDHEN and CDR2 SYDVKM. The CDR3 sequence is 14 residues long.

This chain uses TRBV28 with TRBJ2-5; 7 nucleotides align to TRBD1. Specimen: blood. The TCR was taken from a man aged 50 to 59 with Graves' hyperthyroidism. CDR3 loop: CASSPGQVGETQYF. In DNA, the CDR3 is TGTGCCAGCAGCCCCGGACAGGTTGGGGAGACCCAGTACTTC.